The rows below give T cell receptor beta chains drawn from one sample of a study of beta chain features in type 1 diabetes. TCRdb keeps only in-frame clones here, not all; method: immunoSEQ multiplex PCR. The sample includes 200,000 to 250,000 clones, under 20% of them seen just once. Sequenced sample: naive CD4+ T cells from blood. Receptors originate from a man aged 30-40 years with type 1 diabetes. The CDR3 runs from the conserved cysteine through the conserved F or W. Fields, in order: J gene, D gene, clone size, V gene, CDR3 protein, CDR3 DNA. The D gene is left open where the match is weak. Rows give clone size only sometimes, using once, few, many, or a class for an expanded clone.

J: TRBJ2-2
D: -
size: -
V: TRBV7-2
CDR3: CASSLDLWGRRITGELFF
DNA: TGTGCCAGCAGCTTAGATTTGTGGGGGCGTAGGATCACCGGGGAGCTGTTTTTT

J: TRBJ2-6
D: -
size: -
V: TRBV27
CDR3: CASSATRTAGANVLTF
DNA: TGTGCCAGCAGTGCCACTCGGACCGCTGGGGCCAACGTCCTGACTTTC

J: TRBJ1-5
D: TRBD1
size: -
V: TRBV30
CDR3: CAWDRGGNQPQHF
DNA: TGTGCCTGGGACAGGGGGGGCAATCAGCCCCAGCATTTT

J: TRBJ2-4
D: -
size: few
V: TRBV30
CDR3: CAQWVQNIQYF
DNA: TGTGCCCAGTGGGTGCAAAACATTCAGTACTTC

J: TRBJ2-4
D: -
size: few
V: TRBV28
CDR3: CASSSPGGTGGNIQYF
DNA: TGTGCCAGCAGTTCCCCCGGAGGTACTGGGGGAAACATTCAGTACTTC

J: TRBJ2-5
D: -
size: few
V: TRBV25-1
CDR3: CASSDYRDKETQYF
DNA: TGTGCCAGCAGTGACTACCGTGACAAAGAGACCCAGTACTTC

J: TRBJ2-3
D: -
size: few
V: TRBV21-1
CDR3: CASSRGQGQCTDTQYF
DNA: TGTGCCAGCAGCAGGGGACAGGGCCAGTGCACAGATACGCAGTATTTT

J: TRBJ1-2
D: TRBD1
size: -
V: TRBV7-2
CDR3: CASSPGTVGYGYTF
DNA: TGTGCCAGCAGCCCCGGGACAGTGGGCTATGGCTACACCTTC

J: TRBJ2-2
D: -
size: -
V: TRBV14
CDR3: CASSQDRLAGELFF
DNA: TGTGCCAGCAGCCAAGATAGGCTAGCCGGGGAGCTGTTTTTT

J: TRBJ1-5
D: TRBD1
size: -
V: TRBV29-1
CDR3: CSVTRGSGQPQHF
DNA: TGCAGCGTTACCAGGGGGTCGGGTCAGCCCCAGCATTTT

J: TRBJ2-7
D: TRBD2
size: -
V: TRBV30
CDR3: CAWGPGLVPEQYF
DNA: TGTGCCTGGGGCCCGGGACTAGTCCCCGAGCAGTACTTC

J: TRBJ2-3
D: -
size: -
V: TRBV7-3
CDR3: CASSLRAADRTDTQYF
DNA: TGTGCCAGCAGCTTAAGAGCGGCGGATCGGACAGATACGCAGTATTTT

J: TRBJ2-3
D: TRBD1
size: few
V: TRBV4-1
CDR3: CASTRGQGPPDTQYF
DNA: TGCGCCAGCACCCGCGGACAGGGCCCTCCGGATACGCAGTATTTT

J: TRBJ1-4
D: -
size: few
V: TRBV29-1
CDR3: CSVIQNNEKLFF
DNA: TGCAGCGTTATACAGAATAATGAAAAACTGTTTTTT

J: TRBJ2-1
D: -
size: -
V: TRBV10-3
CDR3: CAISRDSNEQFF
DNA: TGTGCCATCAGCCGAGACAGCAATGAGCAGTTCTTC

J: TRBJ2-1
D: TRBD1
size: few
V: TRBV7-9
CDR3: CASSFSLTGGSYNEQFF
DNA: TGTGCCAGCAGCTTTTCCTTGACAGGGGGTTCCTACAATGAGCAGTTCTTC

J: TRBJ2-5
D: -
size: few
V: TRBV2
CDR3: CASSDRGSQETQYF
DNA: TGTGCCAGCAGTGATAGGGGGTCCCAAGAGACCCAGTACTTC

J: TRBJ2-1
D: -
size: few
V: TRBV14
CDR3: CASSPDAYNEQFF
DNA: TGTGCCAGCAGCCCAGACGCTTACAATGAGCAGTTCTTC

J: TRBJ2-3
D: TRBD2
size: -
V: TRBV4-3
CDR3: CASSQGASGTPIVTDTQYF
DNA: TGCGCCAGCAGCCAAGGGGCTAGCGGTACGCCGATTGTAACAGATACGCAGTATTTT

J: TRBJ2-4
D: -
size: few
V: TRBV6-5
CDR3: CASSYRPELAKNIQYF
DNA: TGTGCCAGCAGTTATCGACCGGAACTAGCCAAAAACATTCAGTACTTC

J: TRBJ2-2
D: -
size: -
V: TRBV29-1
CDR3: CSVDRGGTGELFF
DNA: TGCAGCGTTGACAGGGGAGGCACCGGGGAGCTGTTTTTT

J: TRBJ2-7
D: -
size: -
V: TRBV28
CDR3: CASSRGTIYEQYF
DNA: TGTGCCAGCAGCCGCGGAACGATCTACGAGCAGTACTTC

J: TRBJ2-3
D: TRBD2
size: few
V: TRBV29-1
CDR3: CSILAGGVTDTQYF
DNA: TGCAGCATCTTAGCGGGAGGAGTGACAGATACGCAGTATTTT

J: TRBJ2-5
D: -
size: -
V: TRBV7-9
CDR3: CASSSSGPLYGTQYF
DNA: TGTGCCAGCAGCTCCTCGGGACCCCTCTACGGGACCCAGTACTTC

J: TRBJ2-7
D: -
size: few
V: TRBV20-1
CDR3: CSAARGYEQYF
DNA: TGCAGTGCGGCCAGGGGTTACGAGCAGTACTTC

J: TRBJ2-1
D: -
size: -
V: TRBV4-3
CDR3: CASSQDQAWGSNEQFF
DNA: TGCGCCAGCAGCCAAGATCAAGCGTGGGGGTCCAATGAGCAGTTCTTC

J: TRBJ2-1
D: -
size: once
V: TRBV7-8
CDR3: CASSLARISSYNEQFF
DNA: TGTGCCAGCAGCTTAGCGCGGATCAGCTCCTACAATGAGCAGTTCTTC

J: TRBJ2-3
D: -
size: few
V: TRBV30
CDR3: CAWSVLELSTDTQYF
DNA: TGTGCCTGGAGTGTATTGGAGTTAAGCACAGATACGCAGTATTTT

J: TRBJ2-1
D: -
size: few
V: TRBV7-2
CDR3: CASSQSGYNEQFF
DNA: TGTGCCAGCAGCCAAAGCGGATACAATGAGCAGTTCTTC

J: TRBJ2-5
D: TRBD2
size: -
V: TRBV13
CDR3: CASSPSGGPETQYF
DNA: TGTGCCAGCAGCCCCAGCGGGGGCCCAGAGACCCAGTACTTC

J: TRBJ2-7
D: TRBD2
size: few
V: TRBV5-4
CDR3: CASSLTSGSISYEQYF
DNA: TGTGCCAGCAGCTTAACTAGCGGGAGTATCTCCTACGAGCAGTACTTC

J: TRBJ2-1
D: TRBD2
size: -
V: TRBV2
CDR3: CASYSSGIDGEQFF
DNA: TGTGCCAGCTACAGTAGCGGGATAGATGGTGAGCAGTTCTTC

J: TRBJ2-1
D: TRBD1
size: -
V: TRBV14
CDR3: CASSQDGTGFGEQFF
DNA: TGTGCCAGCAGCCAAGATGGGACAGGGTTTGGTGAGCAGTTCTTC

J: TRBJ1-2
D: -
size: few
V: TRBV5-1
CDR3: CASSLTDRYYGYTF
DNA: TGCGCCAGCAGTCTGACTGACAGATACTATGGCTACACCTTC

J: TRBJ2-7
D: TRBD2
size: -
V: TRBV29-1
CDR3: CSVSGTSSYEQYF
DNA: TGCAGCGTCAGCGGGACGTCCTCCTACGAGCAGTACTTC

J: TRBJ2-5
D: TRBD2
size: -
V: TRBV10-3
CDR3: CAISESLAGAGRETQYF
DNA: TGTGCCATCAGTGAGTCCTTAGCGGGAGCCGGGAGAGAGACCCAGTACTTC

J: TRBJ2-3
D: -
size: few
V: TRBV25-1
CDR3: CASSESPTDTQYF
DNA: TGTGCCAGCAGTGAATCCCCTACAGATACGCAGTATTTT

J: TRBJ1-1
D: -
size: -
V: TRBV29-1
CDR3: CSVVRRLGTEAFF
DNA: TGCAGCGTTGTTCGGCGGTTGGGCACTGAAGCTTTCTTT

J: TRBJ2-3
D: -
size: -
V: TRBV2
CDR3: CASSPNGFADTQYF
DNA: TGTGCCAGCAGCCCTAATGGGTTTGCAGATACGCAGTATTTT

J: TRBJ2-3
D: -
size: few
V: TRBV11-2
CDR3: CASSLDRNTDTQYF
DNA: TGTGCCAGCAGCTTAGATCGGAACACAGATACGCAGTATTTT

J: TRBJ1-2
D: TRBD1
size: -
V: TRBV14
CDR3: CASSHGQADPRGYTF
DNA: TGTGCCAGCAGCCATGGACAGGCAGACCCTCGGGGCTACACCTTC

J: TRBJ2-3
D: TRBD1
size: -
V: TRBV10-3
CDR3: CAISGGTGVTDTQYF
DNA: TGTGCCATCAGTGGCGGGACAGGGGTCACAGATACGCAGTATTTT

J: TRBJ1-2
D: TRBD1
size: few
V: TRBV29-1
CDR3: CSVTSGQGISYTF
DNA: TGCAGCGTTACCTCGGGACAGGGGATCAGCTACACCTTC

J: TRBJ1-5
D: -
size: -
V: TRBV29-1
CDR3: CSVGAGLGQPQHF
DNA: TGCAGCGTTGGTGCGGGTCTTGGACAGCCCCAGCATTTT

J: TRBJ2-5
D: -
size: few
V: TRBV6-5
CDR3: CASSYRGGETQYF
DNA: TGTGCCAGCAGTTACAGGGGCGGGGAGACCCAGTACTTC

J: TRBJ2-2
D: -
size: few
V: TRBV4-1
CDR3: CASSHPDGPWNTGELFF
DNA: TGCGCCAGCAGCCATCCGGACGGGCCCTGGAACACCGGGGAGCTGTTTTTT

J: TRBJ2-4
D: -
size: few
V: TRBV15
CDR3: CATSTSENIQYF
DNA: TGTGCCACCAGCACCTCGGAAAACATTCAGTACTTC

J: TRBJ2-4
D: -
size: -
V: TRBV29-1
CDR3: CSGGLGAKNIQYF
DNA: TGCAGCGGGGGCTTAGGGGCCAAAAACATTCAGTACTTC

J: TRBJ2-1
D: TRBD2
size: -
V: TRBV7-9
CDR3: CASSLGTSYEQFF
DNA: TGTGCCAGCAGCCTGGGGACTAGTTATGAGCAGTTCTTC

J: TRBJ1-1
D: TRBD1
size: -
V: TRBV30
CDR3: CAWSVQGAGRAFF
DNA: TGTGCCTGGAGTGTACAGGGGGCTGGGAGAGCTTTCTTT

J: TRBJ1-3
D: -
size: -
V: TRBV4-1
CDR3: CASSQTGPLGNTIYF
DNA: TGCGCCAGCAGCCAAACAGGGCCTCTCGGAAACACCATATATTTT

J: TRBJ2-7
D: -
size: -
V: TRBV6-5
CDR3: CASSGGAIGEQYF
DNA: TGTGCCAGCAGTGGGGGTGCAATCGGAGAGCAGTACTTC

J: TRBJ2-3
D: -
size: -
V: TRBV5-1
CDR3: CASRDGYSTDTQYF
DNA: TGCGCCAGCCGGGACGGATATAGCACAGATACGCAGTATTTT

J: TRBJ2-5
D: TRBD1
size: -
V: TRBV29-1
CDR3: CSVEPGGQETQYF
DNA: TGCAGCGTTGAGCCAGGGGGCCAAGAGACCCAGTACTTC

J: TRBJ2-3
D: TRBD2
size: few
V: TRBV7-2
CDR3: CASSLSGSGTDTQYF
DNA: TGTGCCAGCAGCTTGAGCGGGAGTGGGACAGATACGCAGTATTTT